Each of the 20 T cell receptor beta chains below was sequenced from the same sample in a study of T cells in Graves' hyperthyroidism and ophthalmopathy. TCR beta CDR3 regions were amplified from RNA transcripts. HTBI primers were used for first-round RT-PCR of the TCR CDR3. One entry per CDR3 protein, called by TCRdb with MiXCR from the multiplex PCR reads. There are more than 550,000 distinct CDR3 sequences in the sample; 15% to 20% occur only once, and around 16% lies in the top ten. Sequences were obtained from blood. These receptors were obtained from a man between 45 and 60 years old with Graves' hyperthyroidism.

This chain connects TRBV20-1 to TRBJ2-1; perhaps TRBD2 as D (6 bases). With 5 bases removed from V and 9 bases from J, the gap between germline ends came to 17 bases. The CDR3 is 13 residues long. In germline, CDR1 is DFQATT, CDR2 SNEGSKA (reference sequence). Here the CDR3 reads CSAGGGSTGEQFF. In nucleotides, the CDR3 is TGCAGTGCTGGCGGAGGGAGTACGGGTGAGCAGTTCTTC.

This clonotype was counted ten times or more. V usage is TRBV20-1 and J usage is TRBJ2-2; TRBD2 matches at 14 bases. Trimming removed 0 bases from V and 9 bases from J; junction bases left unmatched: 6. Germline V gene sequence: CDR1 DFQATT, CDR2 SNEGSKA (reference sequence). This CDR3 comprises 16 residues. The CDR3 coding sequence is TGCAGTGCTAGAGATCCGACTAGCGGGAGGGCCAGGGAGCTGTTTTTT. Encoded protein: CSARDPTSGRARELFF.

This clonotype has a handful of counts. This chain connects TRBV15 to TRBJ1-5; D possibly corresponds to TRBD1 (6 bases). The CDR3 consists of 13 residues. V dropped 9 bases and J dropped 6 bases, with 15 bases sitting between them. Germline CDR1 is LNHNV and CDR2 is YYDKDF (reference sequence). This chain's CDR3 is CATSTGTPQPQHF. CDR3 DNA: TGTGCCACGAGTACAGGGACGCCTCAGCCCCAGCATTTT.

This clonotype showed up many times. The chain carries TRBV7-2 and TRBJ2-3; 10 bases line up with TRBD2. V lost 3 bases and J lost 5; bases outside the gene matches: 8. The length of the CDR3 is 16 residues. Germline V gene data show CDR1 as SGHTA and CDR2 as FQGNSA. As DNA, the CDR3 is TGTGCCAGCAGCTTCCAAAGCGGGAGGGCCGGAGATACGCAGTATTTT. Its protein product is CASSFQSGRAGDTQYF.

This clonotype has a count of ten or more. This chain joins TRBV27 and TRBJ2-1; possibly TRBD2 for D (5 bases). V gave up 5 bases and J gave up 5 bases, with 19 bases separating them. This CDR3 comprises 16 residues. Germline V gene data show CDR1 as MNHEY and CDR2 as SMNVEV (reference sequence). The CDR3 is CASSNLEGAINNEQFF. Written as DNA, the CDR3 is TGTGCCAGCAGTAACCTTGAGGGAGCGATAAACAATGAGCAGTTCTTC.

This clonotype was seen ten or more times. The chain links TRBV3-1 to TRBJ2-7; D is unresolved. Trimming left V 3 bases short and J 5 bases short, with 8 bases between. Germline loops: CDR1 LGHDT, CDR2 YNNKEL (reference sequence). This CDR3 is built from 12 residues. CDR3 in amino acids: CASSQTPHEQYF. CDR3 nucleotides: TGTGCCAGCAGCCAGACCCCCCACGAGCAGTACTTC.

The chain couples TRBV7-2 to TRBJ1-1, with 9 bases aligning to TRBD1. CDR1 and CDR2 from the germline V gene are SGHTA and FQGNSA. The CDR3 runs to 14 residues. J was trimmed by 8 bases and V by 5 bases; bases with no gene match: 9. CDR3 amino acids: CASSRTGASPEAFF. CDR3 coding DNA: TGTGCCAGCAGCCGGACAGGGGCCAGTCCGGAAGCTTTCTTT.

At least ten counts were recorded for this clonotype. V is TRBV2 and J is TRBJ2-7; no reliable D call. CDR1 SNHLY and CDR2 FYNNEI come from the germline V gene. The V end lost 3 bases, the J end lost 0 bases, and 6 bases lay between the germline ends. The CDR3 covers 13 residues. This chain's CDR3 is CASSDSSSYEQYF. The CDR3 nucleotides are TGTGCCAGCAGTGACAGCAGCTCCTACGAGCAGTACTTC.

The sample holds a few counts of this clonotype. V is TRBV20-1 and J is TRBJ2-5, with TRBD2 matching 10 bases. Per the germline V gene, CDR1 is DFQATT and CDR2 is SNEGSKA (reference sequence). The CDR3 contains 11 residues. The V gene end was trimmed by 5 bases and the J gene end by 10 bases; junction bases not matched to a gene: 4. This CDR3 reads CSALGLAVQYF. Here the CDR3 DNA reads TGCAGTGCTCTAGGACTAGCGGTCCAGTACTTC.

This clonotype was seen only a few times. The chain employs TRBV28 and TRBJ1-1; unclear D gene. CDR1 and CDR2 (germline): MDHEN, SYDVKM. Trimming took 10 bases from V and 2 from J, leaving 8 bases between them. The CDR3 is made up of 11 amino acids. For the CDR3, the DNA is TGTGCCACCAGGAGCAACACTGAAGCTTTCTTT. This codes for CATRSNTEAFF. The full variable domain, with the rest looked up from reference TRBV28 and TRBJ1-1, is DVKVTQSSRYLVKRTGEKVFLECVQDMDHENMFWYRQDPGLGLRLIYFSYDVKMKEKGDIPEGYSVSREKKERFSLILESASTNQTSMYLCATRSNTEAFFGQGTRLTVV.

Ten or more counts support this clonotype. The V gene is TRBV15, the J gene TRBJ2-1; 11 nucleotides line up with TRBD2. This CDR3 comprises 17 residues. The junction had 5 bases not matched to a gene; V was cut back by 0 bases and J by 4 bases. Per germline, CDR1 LNHNV and CDR2 YYDKDF (reference sequence). This CDR3 is CATSRELAGVRYNEQFF. The CDR3 nucleotides read TGTGCCACCAGCAGAGAACTAGCGGGAGTACGGTACAATGAGCAGTTCTTC.

This clonotype was detected ten times or more. This rearrangement joins TRBV11-2 to TRBJ1-1; D not resolved. Trimming took 7 bases from V and 3 from J, leaving 12 bases between them. Germline V CDR1 and CDR2: SGHAT, FQNNGV. The CDR3 has 13 residues. CDR3 region: CASIHGGYTEAFF. DNA for the CDR3: TGTGCCAGCATTCACGGAGGGTACACTGAAGCTTTCTTT. Variable domain in full (rest from reference TRBV11-2 and TRBJ1-1): EAGVAQSPRYKIIEKRQSVAFWCNPISGHATLYWYQQILGQGPKLLIQFQNNGVVDDSQLPKDRFSAERLKGVDSTLKIQPAKLEDSAVYLCASIHGGYTEAFFGQGTRLTVV.

Remarks on this clonotype: An end of the junction does not agree with germline; a read error may underlie this. This chain uses TRBV13 with TRBJ2-7, with D unresolved. This CDR3 region has 16 residues. Germline lookup yields CDR1 PRHDT and CDR2 FYEKMQ (reference sequence). CDR3 DNA sequence: TGTGTCAGCAGCTTAGGCAGCCGGTGGGGCTCCTACGAGCAGTACTTC. It codes for CVSSLGSRWGSYEQYF.

The chain combines TRBV20-1 with TRBJ2-5; 7 bases line up with TRBD2. After removal of 5 bases from V and 4 bases from J, the junction contained 13 bases not matched to a gene. Germline V gene data show CDR1 as DFQATT and CDR2 as SNEGSKA (reference sequence). This CDR3 has 15 amino acids. The CDR3 DNA reads TGCAGTGCTCTAGCCCCGGAACGGGGGGTAGAGACCCAGTACTTC. Protein product: CSALAPERGVETQYF.

This clonotype was seen ten or more times. V usage is TRBV5-1 and J usage is TRBJ1-1; perhaps TRBD1 as D (6 bases). Trimming pared 2 bases from V and 10 bases from J, leaving 18 bases between. Germline values: CDR1 SGHRS, CDR2 YFSETQ. The CDR3 contains 14 residues. CDR3 bases: TGCGCCAGCAGCTTTGGGGACACAAGGAGAGGAGCTTTCTTT. It is translated as CASSFGDTRRGAFF.

This clonotype was detected a few times. The chain recombines TRBV30 with TRBJ1-5; unclear D gene. The germline V and J ends were trimmed by 0 bases and 5 bases, with 8 bases remaining between them. The germline gives CDR1 GTSNPN, CDR2 SVGIG (reference sequence). The length of the CDR3 is 13 residues. CDR3 sequence reads: CAWSVLEDQPQHF. The CDR3 coding sequence is TGTGCCTGGAGTGTACTTGAGGATCAGCCCCAGCATTTT.

This clonotype has at least ten counts. The V call is TRBV29-1, the J call TRBJ1-1; D remains ambiguous. CDR3 size: 14 residues. V dropped 6 bases and J dropped 0 bases, with 14 bases sitting between them. Per germline, CDR1 SQVTM and CDR2 ANQGSEA. The CDR3 here is CSVIMTSLNTEAFF. CDR3 in DNA: TGCAGCGTGATAATGACAAGCTTGAACACTGAAGCTTTCTTT.

This chain connects TRBV13 to TRBJ2-3; D possibly corresponds to TRBD2 (6 bases). The CDR3 has 16 residues. V dropped 0 bases and J dropped 0 bases, with 10 bases sitting between them. CDR1 and CDR2 (germline): PRHDT, FYEKMQ (reference sequence). CDR3 nucleotides: TGTGCCAGCAGCTTAGGAGTAGCGGAGAGCACAGATACGCAGTATTTT. Protein product: CASSLGVAESTDTQYF.

The CDR3 DNA reads as TGTGCCAGCGCCCTCCATCCCAACTATGGCTACACCTTC. It is translated as CASALHPNYGYTF. The rearrangement uses TRBV11-2 and TRBJ1-2; the D is unclear. The germline gives CDR1 SGHAT, CDR2 FQNNGV. Trimming shortened V by 8 bases and J by 2 bases, and 12 bases separated the two germline ends. The length of the CDR3 is 13 residues.

This chain connects TRBV3-1 to TRBJ2-5; a weak D match, TRBD2 (5 bases). The germline V gene encodes CDR1 LGHDT and CDR2 YNNKEL (reference sequence). V gave up 6 bases and J gave up 4 bases, with 9 bases separating them. The CDR3 has 12 residues. The CDR3 reads CASREVSETQYF. CDR3 bases: TGTGCCAGCAGGGAGGTGTCAGAGACCCAGTACTTC.